Listed here are 23 T cell receptor beta chains from one sample, sequenced in a study of blood T cell repertoires in COVID-19. Measured with immunoSEQ multiplex PCR; TCRdb has only the in-frame clones, and not every one. The profile shows some 150,000 clones, approximately 80% of them singletons. Specimen: PBMCs or T cells enriched from blood (not recorded which). These receptors all come from a woman aged 18-29 years who had been exposed to COVID-19.

The count of this clone is one. The chain uses TRBV6-1 and TRBJ1-5; 9 nucleotides line up with TRBD1. Unmatched junction bases numbered 9, after V lost 3 bases and J lost 0 bases. Germline assignment: CDR1 MNHNS and CDR2 SASEGT. The CDR3 runs to 18 residues. The DNA of the CDR3 is TGTGCCAGCAGTGAGACCGGGACAGGGTTTAGTAGCAATCAGCCCCAGCATTTT. Translation: CASSETGTGFSSNQPQHF.

V is TRBV24-1 and J is TRBJ1-2; 7 nucleotides align to TRBD1. The CDR3 has 14 amino acids. The V gene's germline CDR1 is KGHDR and CDR2 SFDVKD. V dropped 4 bases and J dropped 2; count of bases not matched to a gene: 3. CDR3 in amino acids: CATSDMTGNYGYTF. The CDR3 nucleotides read TGTGCCACCAGTGACATGACAGGGAACTATGGCTACACCTTC.

This sequence joins TRBV9 and TRBJ1-6; possibly TRBD1 for D (5 bases). The V end was cut by 1 base, the J end by 8 bases, with 10 bases between. CDR3 length equals 14 residues. The germline V gene encodes CDR1 SGDLS and CDR2 YYNGEE. The CDR3 DNA reads TGTGCCAGCAGCGTAATGGGCAGGGATTCACCCCTCCACTTT. Protein product: CASSVMGRDSPLHF.

CDR3 sequence reads: CASSPAGPFYGTDTQYF. CDR3 DNA: TGTGCCAGCAGCCCGGCGGGACCCTTCTATGGGACAGATACGCAGTATTTT. The gene calls are TRBV5-4 and TRBJ2-3; D is possibly TRBD2 (6 bases). V shed 4 bases and J shed 3 bases, with 21 bases lying between them. There are 17 residues in the CDR3. CDR1 is SGHNT and CDR2 is YYREEE in the germline V gene (reference sequence). Drawing the rest from reference TRBV5-4 and TRBJ2-3, the complete variable domain is ETGVTQSPTHLIKTRGQQVTLRCSSQSGHNTVSWYQQALGQGPQFIFQYYREEENGRGNFPPRFSGLQFPNYSSELNVNALELDDSALYLCASSPAGPFYGTDTQYFGPGTRLTVL.

CDR3: CASSIQRGNTEAFF. CDR3 nucleotides: TGTGCCAGTAGTATACAACGGGGGAACACTGAAGCTTTCTTT. This sequence joins TRBV19 and TRBJ1-1; D gene unclear. The germline V gene encodes CDR1 LNHDA and CDR2 SQIVND (reference sequence). With 2 bases removed from V and 1 base from J, the gap between germline ends came to 8 bases. The length of the CDR3 is 14 residues.

CDR3 sequence: CASSLVGGGYTF. CDR3 coding DNA: TGTGCCAGCAGTTTAGTAGGGGGCGGCTACACCTTC. The chain carries TRBV28 and TRBJ1-2, with 7 bases fitting TRBD1. Trimming cost V 2 bases and J 8 bases; bases outside gene matches: 2. The CDR3 consists of 12 residues. From germline, CDR1 is MDHEN and CDR2 SYDVKM.

The chain couples TRBV18 to TRBJ2-7; TRBD2 agrees at 10 bases. The V gene's germline CDR1 is KGHSH and CDR2 LQKENI. V was clipped by 0 bases and J by 10 bases; unmatched bases: 6. CDR3 length equals 14 residues. The CDR3 here is CASSPPSGRGSQYF. As DNA, the CDR3 is TGTGCCAGCTCACCACCGAGCGGGAGGGGTTCCCAGTACTTC.

This chain links TRBV4-1 with TRBJ1-1; a possible D gene is TRBD1 (5 bases). Germline V gives CDR1 MGHRA, CDR2 YSYEKL. The V end was cut by 0 bases, the J end by 3 bases, with 11 bases between. CDR3 length: 15 amino acids. Written as DNA, the CDR3 is TGCGCCAGCAGCCAAGAACGACAGTGGGACACTGAAGCTTTCTTT. This codes for CASSQERQWDTEAFF.

The chain employs TRBV9 and TRBJ1-5, with 10 bases matching TRBD1. The CDR3 covers 15 residues. V lost 4 bases, J lost 1 base, and 2 bases stayed unmatched. Germline lookup yields CDR1 SGDLS and CDR2 YYNGEE. CDR3 amino acids: CASSRGQGSNQPQHF. CDR3 sequence (DNA): TGTGCCAGCAGCCGGGGACAGGGGAGCAATCAGCCCCAGCATTTT.

The chain carries TRBV4-1 and TRBJ2-7; 7 bases align to TRBD2. This CDR3 has 16 amino acids. CDR1 is MGHRA and CDR2 is YSYEKL in the germline V gene. Trimming cost V 4 bases and J 0 bases; bases outside gene matches: 9. CDR3 sequence reads: CASSPEEGGSSYEQYF. The DNA for the CDR3 is TGCGCCAGCAGCCCAGAAGAGGGCGGGAGCTCCTACGAGCAGTACTTC.

The V call is TRBV6-5, the J call TRBJ2-7; 11 positions match TRBD2. Germline values: CDR1 MNHEY, CDR2 SVGAGI. V lost 6 bases and J lost 2; bases outside the gene matches: 6. There are 15 residues in the CDR3. The CDR3 region has the DNA TGTGCCAGCAGCCTCGGGACTAGCGGTACCTACGAGCAGTACTTC. It is translated as CASSLGTSGTYEQYF.

The chain joins TRBV11-2 to TRBJ2-1; tentatively, D is TRBD1 (5 bases). The CDR3 length is 15 residues. With 4 bases removed from V and 8 bases from J, the gap between germline ends came to 18 bases. Germline CDR1 SGHAT, CDR2 FQNNGV. CDR3 bases: TGTGCCAGCAGCTCCATCGAATTCTACAGGTATGAGCAGTTCTTC. Its translation is CASSSIEFYRYEQFF.

This clone was found a few times. The V call is TRBV4-2, the J call TRBJ1-2; possibly TRBD1 for D (6 bases). The length of the CDR3 is 15 residues. V was shortened by 1 base and J by 2 bases, with 11 bases between the two germline ends. CDR1 and CDR2 (germline): LGHNA, YNFKEQ. CDR3 protein: CASSQGQELNYGYTF. As DNA, the CDR3 is TGTGCCAGCAGCCAAGGACAGGAATTAAACTATGGCTACACCTTC.

V usage is TRBV7-6 and J usage is TRBJ1-3, with D possibly TRBD1 on 6 matching bases. Trimming shortened V by 5 bases and J by 0 bases, and 11 bases separated the two germline ends. Germline CDR1 and CDR2: SGHVS and FNYEAQ. This CDR3 comprises 15 residues. CDR3 coding DNA: TGTGCCAGCAGCCCTGGGACATACTCTGGAAACACCATATATTTT. This codes for CASSPGTYSGNTIYF.

The V call is TRBV27, the J call TRBJ2-2, with 11 positions matching TRBD2. The J segment lost 5 bases and the V segment lost 4 bases, leaving 9 bases of the junction unmatched. Germline CDR1 reads MNHEY; CDR2 reads SMNVEV (reference sequence). The CDR3 totals 17 residues. Written as DNA, the CDR3 is TGTGCCAGCAGTTCCATCCGCCCTAGCGGGAGGACCGGGGAGCTGTTTTTT. It codes for CASSSIRPSGRTGELFF.

The V call is TRBV7-3, the J call TRBJ2-3; no firm D call. V gave up 5 bases and J gave up 1 base, with 10 bases separating them. This CDR3 region has 14 residues. From germline, CDR1 is SGHTA and CDR2 FQGTGA. The CDR3 loop is CASSPEWGTDTQYF. CDR3 sequence (DNA): TGTGCCAGCAGCCCGGAGTGGGGCACAGATACGCAGTATTTT.

The gene calls are TRBV9 and TRBJ1-6; D not resolved. This CDR3 contains 15 residues. Trimming removed 4 bases from V and 7 bases from J, with 15 bases in between. Germline V gives CDR1 SGDLS, CDR2 YYNGEE. The CDR3 DNA reads TGTGCCAGCAGCAAACCGCGGGGAGGCAATTCACCCCTCCACTTT. Protein: CASSKPRGGNSPLHF.

In its sample, this clone was seen many times. J is TRBJ2-7 and V is TRBV29-1; TRBD1 matches at 7 bases. Per the germline V gene, CDR1 is SQVTM and CDR2 is ANQGSEA. Germline trimming cut 6 bases from V and 6 bases from J; bases unmatched to any gene: 14. The CDR3 sequence is 14 residues long. The CDR3 protein is CSVETNDRASEQYF. In DNA, the CDR3 is TGCAGCGTCGAAACCAATGACAGGGCAAGCGAGCAGTACTTC.

The rearrangement joins TRBV10-2 to TRBJ2-1; unclear D gene. The CDR3 runs to 14 residues. Germline CDR1 reads WSHSY; CDR2 reads SAAADI. Trimming removed 8 bases at V and 3 bases at J, with 14 bases between. The CDR3 bases are TGCGCCAGCCAAAATGGAAACTACTACAATGAGCAGTTCTTC. Translating it yields CASQNGNYYNEQFF.

The V call is TRBV11-2, the J call TRBJ1-1, with D perhaps matching TRBD1 (5 bases). Germline CDR1 reads SGHAT; CDR2 reads FQNNGV. Between the trimmed V and J ends, which lost 5 bases and 4 bases, there was a span of 8 bases. There are 12 residues in the CDR3. CDR3 bases: TGTGCCAGCAGCCGCGGGGGCACTGAAGCTTTCTTT. It specifies CASSRGGTEAFF.

This clone was picked up many times. The rearrangement joins TRBV19 to TRBJ2-7, with 7 positions matching TRBD2. V shed 4 bases, J shed 1 base, and the junction held 7 bases outside the gene matches. The CDR3 has 15 residues. Per germline, CDR1 LNHDA and CDR2 SQIVND (reference sequence). For the CDR3, the DNA is TGTGCCAGTAGTACGACTAGCTCTTCGTCCTACGAGCAGTACTTC. Translated: CASSTTSSSSYEQYF.

This chain connects TRBV19 to TRBJ2-7, with D possibly matching TRBD2 (5 bases). V lost 3 bases, J lost 0 bases, and 12 bases lay in between. Per germline, CDR1 LNHDA and CDR2 SQIVND (reference sequence). This CDR3 region has 15 residues. CDR3 in DNA: TGTGCCAGTAGTATGTCCGATCGGGGCTCCTACGAGCAGTACTTC. Protein product: CASSMSDRGSYEQYF.

The rearrangement uses TRBV11-3 and TRBJ2-1, with D unresolved. CDR1 is SGHNT and CDR2 is YENEEA in the germline V gene. V gave up 4 bases and J gave up 4 bases, with 8 bases separating them. The CDR3 totals 13 residues. The CDR3 DNA is TGTGCCAGCAGCTCGTTACGGTACAATGAGCAGTTCTTC. Translating it yields CASSSLRYNEQFF.